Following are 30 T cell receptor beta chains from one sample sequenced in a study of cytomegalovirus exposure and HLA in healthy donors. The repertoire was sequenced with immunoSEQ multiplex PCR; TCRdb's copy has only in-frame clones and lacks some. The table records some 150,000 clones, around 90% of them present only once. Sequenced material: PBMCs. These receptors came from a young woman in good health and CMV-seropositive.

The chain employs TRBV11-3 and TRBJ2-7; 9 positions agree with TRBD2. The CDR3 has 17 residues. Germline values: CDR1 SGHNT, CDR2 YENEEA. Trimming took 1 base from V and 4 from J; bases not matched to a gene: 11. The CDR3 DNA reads TGTGCCAGCAGCTTAGGGAAGGCTAGCGGGATCGTTTACGAGCAGTACTTC. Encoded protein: CASSLGKASGIVYEQYF.

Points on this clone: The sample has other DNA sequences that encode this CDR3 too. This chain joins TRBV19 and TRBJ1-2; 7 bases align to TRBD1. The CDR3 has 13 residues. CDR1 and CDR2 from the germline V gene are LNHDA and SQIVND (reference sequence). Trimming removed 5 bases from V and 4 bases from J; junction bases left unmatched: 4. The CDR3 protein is CASSLGTAYGYTF. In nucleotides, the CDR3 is TGTGCCAGTAGTCTAGGGACAGCCTATGGCTACACCTTC.

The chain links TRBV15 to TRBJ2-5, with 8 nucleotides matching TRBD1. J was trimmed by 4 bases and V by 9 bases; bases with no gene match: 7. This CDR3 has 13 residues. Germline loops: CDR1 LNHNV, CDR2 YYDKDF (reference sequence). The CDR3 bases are TGTGCCACTCGCCAACAGGGGGGAGAGACCCAGTACTTC. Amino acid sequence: CATRQQGGETQYF.

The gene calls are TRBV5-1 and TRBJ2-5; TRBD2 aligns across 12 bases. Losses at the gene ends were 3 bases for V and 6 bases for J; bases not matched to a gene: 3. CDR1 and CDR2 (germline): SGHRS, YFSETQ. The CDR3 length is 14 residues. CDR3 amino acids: CASSSTSGRQTQYF. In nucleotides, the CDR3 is TGCGCCAGCAGCTCGACTAGCGGGAGACAGACCCAGTACTTC. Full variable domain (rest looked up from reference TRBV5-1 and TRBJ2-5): KAGVTQTPRYLIKTRGQQVTLSCSPISGHRSVSWYQQTPGQGLQFLFEYFSETQRNKGNFPGRFSGRQFSNSRSEMNVSTLELGDSALYLCASSSTSGRQTQYFGPGTRLLVL.

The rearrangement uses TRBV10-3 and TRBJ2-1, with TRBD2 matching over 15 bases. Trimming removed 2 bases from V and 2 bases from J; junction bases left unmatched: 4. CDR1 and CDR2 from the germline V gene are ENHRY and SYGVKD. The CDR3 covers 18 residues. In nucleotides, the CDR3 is TGTGCCATCAGTGAGACAGGACTAGCGGGAGGGCCCTACAATGAGCAGTTCTTC. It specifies CAISETGLAGGPYNEQFF.

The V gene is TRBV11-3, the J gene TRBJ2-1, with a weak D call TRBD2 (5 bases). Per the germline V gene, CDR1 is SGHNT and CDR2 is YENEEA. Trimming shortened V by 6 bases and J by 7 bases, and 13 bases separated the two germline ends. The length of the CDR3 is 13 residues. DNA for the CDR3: TGTGCCAGCAGTCCACCCGGGAAGAATGAGCAGTTCTTC. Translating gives CASSPPGKNEQFF. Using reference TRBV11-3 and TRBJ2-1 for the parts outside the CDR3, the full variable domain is EAGVVQSPRYKIIEKKQPVAFWCNPISGHNTLYWYLQNLGQGPELLIRYENEEAVDDSQLPKDRFSAERLKGVDSTLKIQPAELGDSAVYLCASSPPGKNEQFFGPGTRLTVL.

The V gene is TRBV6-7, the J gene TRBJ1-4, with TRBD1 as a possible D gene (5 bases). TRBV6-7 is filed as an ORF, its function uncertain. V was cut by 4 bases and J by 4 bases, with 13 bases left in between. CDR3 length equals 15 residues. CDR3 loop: CASSWDPEGNEKLFF. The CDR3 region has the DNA TGTGCCAGCAGTTGGGACCCGGAGGGTAATGAAAAACTGTTTTTT.

This CDR3 is CATSTSTSGSADTQYF. The CDR3 nucleotides are TGTGCCACCAGCACCTCGACTAGCGGGAGTGCAGATACGCAGTATTTT. V is TRBV15 and J is TRBJ2-3, with 12 bases matching TRBD2. Germline values: CDR1 LNHNV, CDR2 YYDKDF (reference sequence). The CDR3 is 16 residues long. The ends lost 4 bases at V and 4 bases at J; junction bases unmatched: 6.

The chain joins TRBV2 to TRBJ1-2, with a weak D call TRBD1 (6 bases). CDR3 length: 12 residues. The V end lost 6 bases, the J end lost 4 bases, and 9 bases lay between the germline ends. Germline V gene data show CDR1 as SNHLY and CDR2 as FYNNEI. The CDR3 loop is CASSTGTYGYTF. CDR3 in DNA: TGTGCCAGCAGCACAGGGACCTATGGCTACACCTTC.

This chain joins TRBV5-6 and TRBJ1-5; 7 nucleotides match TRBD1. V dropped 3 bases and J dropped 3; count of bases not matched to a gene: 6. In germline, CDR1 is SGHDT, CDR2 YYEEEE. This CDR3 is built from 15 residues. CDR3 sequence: CASSSIDRDNQPQHF. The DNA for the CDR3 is TGTGCCAGCAGCTCAATCGACAGGGACAATCAGCCCCAGCATTTT.

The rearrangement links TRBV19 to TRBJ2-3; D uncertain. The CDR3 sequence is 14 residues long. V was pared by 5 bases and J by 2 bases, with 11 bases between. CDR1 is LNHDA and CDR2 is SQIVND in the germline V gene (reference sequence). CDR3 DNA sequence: TGTGCCAGTAGTTGGTTGCCACACACAGATACGCAGTATTTT. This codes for CASSWLPHTDTQYF.

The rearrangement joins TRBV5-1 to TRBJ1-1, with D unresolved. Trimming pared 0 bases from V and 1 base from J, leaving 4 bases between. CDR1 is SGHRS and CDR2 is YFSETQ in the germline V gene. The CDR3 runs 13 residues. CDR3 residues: CASSLEPNTEAFF. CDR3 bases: TGCGCCAGCAGCTTGGAGCCGAACACTGAAGCTTTCTTT.

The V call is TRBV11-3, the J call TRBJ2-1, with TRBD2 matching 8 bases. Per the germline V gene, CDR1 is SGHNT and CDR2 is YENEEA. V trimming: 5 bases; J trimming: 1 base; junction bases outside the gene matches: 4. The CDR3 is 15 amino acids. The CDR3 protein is CASSPVAGSYNEQFF. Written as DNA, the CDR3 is TGTGCCAGCAGCCCTGTAGCGGGATCCTACAATGAGCAGTTCTTC. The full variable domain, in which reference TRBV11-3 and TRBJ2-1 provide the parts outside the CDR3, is EAGVVQSPRYKIIEKKQPVAFWCNPISGHNTLYWYLQNLGQGPELLIRYENEEAVDDSQLPKDRFSAERLKGVDSTLKIQPAELGDSAVYLCASSPVAGSYNEQFFGPGTRLTVL.

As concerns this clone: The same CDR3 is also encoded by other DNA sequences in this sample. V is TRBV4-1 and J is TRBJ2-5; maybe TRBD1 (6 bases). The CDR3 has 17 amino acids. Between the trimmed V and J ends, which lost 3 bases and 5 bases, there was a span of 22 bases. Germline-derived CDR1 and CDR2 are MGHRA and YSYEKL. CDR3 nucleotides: TGCGCCAGCAGCCACCTAGAGGACAGTGTCACCCGGGAGACCCAGTACTTC. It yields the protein CASSHLEDSVTRETQYF.

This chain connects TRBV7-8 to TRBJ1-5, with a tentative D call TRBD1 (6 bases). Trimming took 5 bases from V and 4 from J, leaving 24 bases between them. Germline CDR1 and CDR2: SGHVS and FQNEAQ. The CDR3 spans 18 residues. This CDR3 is CASSLSTPLRDNNQPQHF. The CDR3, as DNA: TGTGCCAGCAGCCTCTCCACCCCCCTCCGGGACAATAATCAGCCCCAGCATTTT.

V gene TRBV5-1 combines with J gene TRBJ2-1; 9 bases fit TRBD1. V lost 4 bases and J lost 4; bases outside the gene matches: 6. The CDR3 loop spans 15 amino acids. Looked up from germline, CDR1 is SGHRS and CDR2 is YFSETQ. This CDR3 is CASSITGGQYNEQFF. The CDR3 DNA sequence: TGCGCCAGCAGCATAACAGGGGGCCAGTACAATGAGCAGTTCTTC.

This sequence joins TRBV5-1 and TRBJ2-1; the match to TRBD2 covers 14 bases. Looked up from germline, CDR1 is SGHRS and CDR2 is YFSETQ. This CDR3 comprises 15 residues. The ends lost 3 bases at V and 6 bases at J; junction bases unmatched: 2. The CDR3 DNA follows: TGCGCCAGCAGCTCGGGACTAGCGGGAGTCAATGAGCAGTTCTTC. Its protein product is CASSSGLAGVNEQFF.

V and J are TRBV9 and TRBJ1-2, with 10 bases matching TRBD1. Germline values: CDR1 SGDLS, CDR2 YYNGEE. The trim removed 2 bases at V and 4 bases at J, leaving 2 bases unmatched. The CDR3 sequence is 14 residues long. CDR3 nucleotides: TGTGCCAGCAGCGTTGACAGGGGGCTCTATGGCTACACCTTC. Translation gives CASSVDRGLYGYTF. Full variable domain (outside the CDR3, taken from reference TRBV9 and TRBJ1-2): DSGVTQTPKHLITATGQRVTLRCSPRSGDLSVYWYQQSLDQGLQFLIQYYNGEERAKGNILERFSAQQFPDLHSELNLSSLELGDSALYFCASSVDRGLYGYTFGSGTRLTVV.

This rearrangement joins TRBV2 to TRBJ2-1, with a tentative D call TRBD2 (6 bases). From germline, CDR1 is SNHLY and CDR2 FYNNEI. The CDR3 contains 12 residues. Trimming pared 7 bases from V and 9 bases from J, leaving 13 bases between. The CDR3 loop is CASTRLVTEQFF. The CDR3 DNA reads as TGTGCCAGCACCAGACTAGTCACTGAGCAGTTCTTC.

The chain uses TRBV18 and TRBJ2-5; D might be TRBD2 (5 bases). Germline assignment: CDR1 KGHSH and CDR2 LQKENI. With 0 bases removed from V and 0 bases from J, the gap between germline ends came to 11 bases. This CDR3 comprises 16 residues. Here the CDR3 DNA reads TGTGCCAGCTCACCACCGGCCAGCGGATACCAAGAGACCCAGTACTTC. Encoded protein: CASSPPASGYQETQYF.

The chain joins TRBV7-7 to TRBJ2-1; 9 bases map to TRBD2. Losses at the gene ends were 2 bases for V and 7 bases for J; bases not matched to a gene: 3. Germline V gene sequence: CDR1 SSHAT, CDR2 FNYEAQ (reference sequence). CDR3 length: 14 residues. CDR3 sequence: CASSLIAGGNEQFF. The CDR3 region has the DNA TGTGCCAGCAGCTTAATTGCGGGAGGGAATGAGCAGTTCTTC. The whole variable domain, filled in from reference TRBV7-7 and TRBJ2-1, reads GAGVSQSPRYKVTKRGQDVTLRCDPISSHATLYWYQQALGQGPEFLTYFNYEAQPDKSGLPSDRFSAERPEGSISTLTIQRTEQRDSAMYRCASSLIAGGNEQFFGPGTRLTVL.

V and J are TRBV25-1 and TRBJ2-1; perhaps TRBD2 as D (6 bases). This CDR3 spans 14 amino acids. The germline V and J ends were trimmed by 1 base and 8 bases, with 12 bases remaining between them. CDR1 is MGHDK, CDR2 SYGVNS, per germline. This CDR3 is CASSESAGWDEQFF. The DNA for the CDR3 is TGTGCCAGCAGTGAATCCGCGGGATGGGATGAGCAGTTCTTC.

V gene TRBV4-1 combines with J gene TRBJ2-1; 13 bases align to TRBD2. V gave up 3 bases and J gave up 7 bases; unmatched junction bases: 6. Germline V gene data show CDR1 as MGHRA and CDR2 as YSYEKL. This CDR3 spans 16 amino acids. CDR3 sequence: CASSQPGGLAGNEQFF. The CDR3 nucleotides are TGCGCCAGCAGCCAGCCGGGGGGACTAGCGGGAAATGAGCAGTTCTTC.

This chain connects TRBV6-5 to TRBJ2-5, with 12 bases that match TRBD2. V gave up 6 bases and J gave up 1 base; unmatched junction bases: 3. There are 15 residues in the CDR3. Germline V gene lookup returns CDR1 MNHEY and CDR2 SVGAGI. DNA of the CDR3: TGTGCCAGCAGACGGACTAGCGGGACCCAAGAGACCCAGTACTTC. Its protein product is CASRRTSGTQETQYF.

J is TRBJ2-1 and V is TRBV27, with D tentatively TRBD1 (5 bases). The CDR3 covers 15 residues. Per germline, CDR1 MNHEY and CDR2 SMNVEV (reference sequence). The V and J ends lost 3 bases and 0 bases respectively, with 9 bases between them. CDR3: CASSLWGRSYNEQFF. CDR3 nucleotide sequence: TGTGCCAGCAGTTTGTGGGGCCGCTCCTACAATGAGCAGTTCTTC.

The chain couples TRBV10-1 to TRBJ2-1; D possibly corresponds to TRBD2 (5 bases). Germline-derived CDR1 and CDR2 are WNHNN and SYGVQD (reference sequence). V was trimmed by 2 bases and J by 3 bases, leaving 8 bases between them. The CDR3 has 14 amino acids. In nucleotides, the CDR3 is TGCGCCAGCAGTGAGCTAGGGAGCTACAATGAGCAGTTCTTC. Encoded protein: CASSELGSYNEQFF.

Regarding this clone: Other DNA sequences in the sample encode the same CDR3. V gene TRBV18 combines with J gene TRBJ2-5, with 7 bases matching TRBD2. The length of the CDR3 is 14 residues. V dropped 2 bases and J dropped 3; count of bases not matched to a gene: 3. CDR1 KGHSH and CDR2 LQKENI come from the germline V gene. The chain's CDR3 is CASSPRAGEETQYF. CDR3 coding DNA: TGTGCCAGCTCACCAAGGGCGGGAGAAGAGACCCAGTACTTC.

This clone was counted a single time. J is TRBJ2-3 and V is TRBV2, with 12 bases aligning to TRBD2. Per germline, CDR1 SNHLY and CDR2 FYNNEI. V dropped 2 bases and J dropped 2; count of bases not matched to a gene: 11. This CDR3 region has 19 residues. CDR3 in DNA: TGTGCCAGCAGTGAACGAGGGGGTTGGACTAGCGGGATCACAGATACGCAGTATTTT. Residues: CASSERGGWTSGITDTQYF.

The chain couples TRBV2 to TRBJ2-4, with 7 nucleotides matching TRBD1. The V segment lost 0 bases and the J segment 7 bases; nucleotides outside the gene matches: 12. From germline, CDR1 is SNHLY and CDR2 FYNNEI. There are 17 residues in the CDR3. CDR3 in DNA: TGTGCCAGCAGTGAAGCGATAGGGGGCAGGGTGGGGAACATTCAGTACTTC. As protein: CASSEAIGGRVGNIQYF.

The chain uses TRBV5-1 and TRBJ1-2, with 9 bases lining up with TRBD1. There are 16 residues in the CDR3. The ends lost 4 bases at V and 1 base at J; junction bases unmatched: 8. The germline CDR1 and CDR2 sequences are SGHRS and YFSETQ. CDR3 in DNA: TGCGCCAGCAGCCGGGAGACAGGGGGTCTTAACTATGGCTACACCTTC. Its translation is CASSRETGGLNYGYTF.